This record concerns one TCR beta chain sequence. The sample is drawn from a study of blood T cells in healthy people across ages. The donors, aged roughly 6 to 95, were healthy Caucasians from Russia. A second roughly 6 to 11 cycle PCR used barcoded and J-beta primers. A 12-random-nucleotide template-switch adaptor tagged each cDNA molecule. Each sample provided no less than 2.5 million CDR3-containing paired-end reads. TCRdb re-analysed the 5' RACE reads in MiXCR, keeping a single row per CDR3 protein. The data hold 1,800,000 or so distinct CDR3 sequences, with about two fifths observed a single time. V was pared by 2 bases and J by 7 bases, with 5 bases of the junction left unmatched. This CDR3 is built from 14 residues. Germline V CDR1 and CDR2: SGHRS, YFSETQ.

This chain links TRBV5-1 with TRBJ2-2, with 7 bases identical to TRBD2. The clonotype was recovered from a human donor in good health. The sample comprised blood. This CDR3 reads CASSFRTSLGELFF. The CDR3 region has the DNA TGCGCCAGCAGCTTTAGGACTAGTCTCGGGGAGCTGTTTTTT.